These T cell receptor beta chains were read from a single sample in a study of CD8+CD57+ T cells in acquired aplastic anemia. TCRdb itself ran the reads through MiXCR, one entry per CDR3 protein. The repertoire holds about 190,000 distinct CDR3 sequences, with 64% as singletons. Material: sorted CD4+, CD8+, or CD8+CD57+ T cells (not recorded which) from PBMCs. The source is a human donor with severe aplastic anemia or a healthy control (not recorded which). Each CDR3 is given with its conserved first and last residue. Fields, in order: CDR3 DNA, CDR3 protein, clone size, D gene, V gene, J gene. D genes are given only for firm matches. Clone size is stated in some rows and not others, as once, few, many or a class when expanded.

CDR3nt: TGTGCCAGTAGTATAGGGATAGGGGCCAACGTCCTGACTTTC
CDR3aa: CASSIGIGANVLTF
abundance: many
d_gene: -
v_gene: TRBV19
j_gene: TRBJ2-6

CDR3nt: TGTGCCAGCAGCCTAGACGGGCCCTATGGCTACACCTTC
CDR3aa: CASSLDGPYGYTF
abundance: many
d_gene: -
v_gene: TRBV7-9
j_gene: TRBJ1-2

CDR3nt: TGCAGTGCTAGGGGATGGGGACTAGAGGCAGATACGCAGTATTTT
CDR3aa: CSARGWGLEADTQYF
abundance: -
d_gene: TRBD2
v_gene: TRBV20-1
j_gene: TRBJ2-3

CDR3nt: TGTGCCAGCGGGGGATCGGAGGGGTTTAATGAAAAACTGTTTTTT
CDR3aa: CASGGSEGFNEKLFF
abundance: -
d_gene: -
v_gene: TRBV7-2
j_gene: TRBJ1-4

CDR3nt: TGTGCCAGCAGGGACCTAGCGGGGGGGCCGACCGGGGAGCTGTTTTTT
CDR3aa: CASRDLAGGPTGELFF
abundance: few
d_gene: TRBD2
v_gene: TRBV7-2
j_gene: TRBJ2-2

CDR3nt: TGTGCCAGTAGCTCGACTAGTGTCACCGGGGAGCTGTTTTTT
CDR3aa: CASSSTSVTGELFF
abundance: few
d_gene: -
v_gene: TRBV19
j_gene: TRBJ2-2

CDR3nt: TGTGCCACCTCGGACACTACCTACGAGCAGTACTTC
CDR3aa: CATSDTTYEQYF
abundance: -
d_gene: -
v_gene: TRBV7-9
j_gene: TRBJ2-7

CDR3nt: TGCAGCGTTGAAGAGGGCGGGAGTAGGGAGACCCAGTACTTC
CDR3aa: CSVEEGGSRETQYF
abundance: -
d_gene: TRBD2
v_gene: TRBV29-1
j_gene: TRBJ2-5

CDR3nt: TGTGCCAGCAGCGCACAGGGGACTGAGACCCAGTACTTC
CDR3aa: CASSAQGTETQYF
abundance: once
d_gene: -
v_gene: TRBV5-4
j_gene: TRBJ2-5

CDR3nt: TGTGCCACGGCGGGACTAACAAACTCCTACGAGCAGTACTTC
CDR3aa: CATAGLTNSYEQYF
abundance: -
d_gene: TRBD2
v_gene: TRBV10-3
j_gene: TRBJ2-7

CDR3nt: TGTGCCAGCAGCTCTCGGGACAGGGGGCAGTTTGAAGCTTTCTTT
CDR3aa: CASSSRDRGQFEAFF
abundance: -
d_gene: TRBD1
v_gene: TRBV7-9
j_gene: TRBJ1-1

CDR3nt: TGTGCCAGCAGTCAAGGGACAGGAAACAATCAGCCCCAGCATTTT
CDR3aa: CASSQGTGNNQPQHF
abundance: -
d_gene: TRBD1
v_gene: TRBV27
j_gene: TRBJ1-5

CDR3nt: TGCGCCAGCAGCCACCTTACTGGGACAAACCCAGCCTACGAGCAGTACTTC
CDR3aa: CASSHLTGTNPAYEQYF
abundance: -
d_gene: -
v_gene: TRBV4-3
j_gene: TRBJ2-7

CDR3nt: TGTGCCATAAGTGACAGGGTGTCCTACGAGCAGTACTTC
CDR3aa: CAISDRVSYEQYF
abundance: few
d_gene: TRBD1
v_gene: TRBV10-3
j_gene: TRBJ2-7

CDR3nt: TGCAGTGCTAGTGACGGTGAAGAGACCCAGTACTTC
CDR3aa: CSASDGEETQYF
abundance: -
d_gene: -
v_gene: TRBV20-1
j_gene: TRBJ2-5

CDR3nt: TGCGCCAGCAGGTCAGGGGCCTTCTACGAGCAGTTCTTC
CDR3aa: CASRSGAFYEQFF
abundance: -
d_gene: -
v_gene: TRBV5-1
j_gene: TRBJ2-1

CDR3nt: TGTGCCAGCAGCTTAGTGACAGGCCGGGTAGATACGCAGTATTTT
CDR3aa: CASSLVTGRVDTQYF
abundance: -
d_gene: -
v_gene: TRBV7-9
j_gene: TRBJ2-3

CDR3nt: TGTGCCACCAGTGATTTGGCCGTAACCGGGGAGCTGTTTTTT
CDR3aa: CATSDLAVTGELFF
abundance: -
d_gene: -
v_gene: TRBV24-1
j_gene: TRBJ2-2

CDR3nt: TGTGCCAGTAGTATTACGGTAACCTACGAGCAGCCCCAGCATTTT
CDR3aa: CASSITVTYEQPQHF
abundance: -
d_gene: -
v_gene: TRBV19
j_gene: TRBJ1-5

CDR3nt: TGTGCCAGCAGGAGGGGGGCCCGGCAGACCCAGTACTTC
CDR3aa: CASRRGARQTQYF
abundance: -
d_gene: -
v_gene: TRBV2
j_gene: TRBJ2-5

CDR3nt: TGTGCCATCACGGGGACCGGGGCCACCGAGCAGTACTTC
CDR3aa: CAITGTGATEQYF
abundance: -
d_gene: -
v_gene: TRBV10-3
j_gene: TRBJ2-7

CDR3nt: TGTGCCAGCAGCCTCCGGGAGGCCGAGCAGTACTTC
CDR3aa: CASSLREAEQYF
abundance: -
d_gene: TRBD2
v_gene: TRBV12-3/TRBV12-4
j_gene: TRBJ2-7

CDR3nt: TGTGCCAGCAGCTTATCTTACGCAGGGCCCGAAAAACTGTTTTTT
CDR3aa: CASSLSYAGPEKLFF
abundance: -
d_gene: -
v_gene: TRBV7-9
j_gene: TRBJ1-4

CDR3nt: TGCAGCGTTGAAGATCAACCCAGAGGGGACACCTACGAGCAGTACTTC
CDR3aa: CSVEDQPRGDTYEQYF
abundance: many
d_gene: -
v_gene: TRBV29-1
j_gene: TRBJ2-7

CDR3nt: TGTGCCAGCAGCTTAGCGTTGGGGGGCTACGGCGGGGAGCTGTTTTTT
CDR3aa: CASSLALGGYGGELFF
abundance: -
d_gene: -
v_gene: TRBV7-9
j_gene: TRBJ2-2

CDR3nt: TGCGCCAGCAGCGCTCAGGGTGGCAATCAGCCCCAGCATTTT
CDR3aa: CASSAQGGNQPQHF
abundance: -
d_gene: -
v_gene: TRBV5-1
j_gene: TRBJ1-5

CDR3nt: TGTGCCAGCAACGGAGGGACTAGCGGGGGGACCGGGGAGCTGTTTTTT
CDR3aa: CASNGGTSGGTGELFF
abundance: once
d_gene: TRBD2
v_gene: TRBV5-4
j_gene: TRBJ2-2

CDR3nt: TGTGCCAGCAGCCTAGGGACAGGGGATCCCAAAAACATTCAGTACTTC
CDR3aa: CASSLGTGDPKNIQYF
abundance: -
d_gene: TRBD1
v_gene: TRBV5-4
j_gene: TRBJ2-4

CDR3nt: TGCAGCGTTGAAGGAGGGGATTACAATGAGCAGTTCTTC
CDR3aa: CSVEGGDYNEQFF
abundance: -
d_gene: -
v_gene: TRBV29-1
j_gene: TRBJ2-1

CDR3nt: TGTGCCAGCAGCTTTGGACAGAATCAGCCCCAGCATTTT
CDR3aa: CASSFGQNQPQHF
abundance: -
d_gene: -
v_gene: TRBV7-9
j_gene: TRBJ1-5

CDR3nt: TGTGCCAGCAGTTTTCTTGGTCTAGCGAGCGGGGAGACCCAGTACTTC
CDR3aa: CASSFLGLASGETQYF
abundance: many
d_gene: -
v_gene: TRBV12-3/TRBV12-4
j_gene: TRBJ2-5

CDR3nt: TGTGCCAGCAGCAAATCTCCGGGTCCCGACTACGAGCAGTACTTC
CDR3aa: CASSKSPGPDYEQYF
abundance: few
d_gene: -
v_gene: TRBV7-8
j_gene: TRBJ2-7

CDR3nt: TGTGCCAGCAGCGTAGCGGGGTCCCGCCAAGAGACCCAGTACTTC
CDR3aa: CASSVAGSRQETQYF
abundance: -
d_gene: TRBD2
v_gene: TRBV7-2
j_gene: TRBJ2-5

CDR3nt: TGTGCCAGCTCCCAGTACACCGGGGAGCTGTTTTTT
CDR3aa: CASSQYTGELFF
abundance: many
d_gene: -
v_gene: TRBV6-5
j_gene: TRBJ2-2

CDR3nt: TGCAGCGTTACGACTAGCGGGGGACACACAGATACGCAGTATTTT
CDR3aa: CSVTTSGGHTDTQYF
abundance: -
d_gene: TRBD2
v_gene: TRBV29-1
j_gene: TRBJ2-3

CDR3nt: TGTGCCAGCAGCTTAATAACGGGGGAGACTGAAGCTTTCTTT
CDR3aa: CASSLITGETEAFF
abundance: -
d_gene: -
v_gene: TRBV7-3
j_gene: TRBJ1-1

CDR3nt: TGTGCCAGCAGTGATTTGATAAACACTGAAGCTTTCTTT
CDR3aa: CASSDLINTEAFF
abundance: -
d_gene: -
v_gene: TRBV2
j_gene: TRBJ1-1

CDR3nt: TGTGCCAGCAGTTACGGGACTAACTATGGCTACACCTTC
CDR3aa: CASSYGTNYGYTF
abundance: once
d_gene: -
v_gene: TRBV6-2/TRBV6-3
j_gene: TRBJ1-2

CDR3nt: TGTGCCAGCAGCTTACACCAGGGAGGAAATTCACCCCTCCACTTT
CDR3aa: CASSLHQGGNSPLHF
abundance: -
d_gene: -
v_gene: TRBV7-6
j_gene: TRBJ1-6

CDR3nt: TGTGCCAGCAGCTCTGCCCATACGGACAGGGCCTCCTACGAGCAGTACTTC
CDR3aa: CASSSAHTDRASYEQYF
abundance: -
d_gene: TRBD1
v_gene: TRBV13
j_gene: TRBJ2-7

CDR3nt: TGTGCCATCAGTGAGTCTAGCGGGGGGACCGCAGATACGCAGTATTTT
CDR3aa: CAISESSGGTADTQYF
abundance: few
d_gene: TRBD2
v_gene: TRBV10-3
j_gene: TRBJ2-3

CDR3nt: TGTGCCATACTGGCCAGGGGGCCCTACGAGCAGTACTTC
CDR3aa: CAILARGPYEQYF
abundance: many
d_gene: TRBD1
v_gene: TRBV2
j_gene: TRBJ2-7

CDR3nt: TGCGCCAGCAGTAGGACAGGGTGGAAGAGCCAGTACTTC
CDR3aa: CASSRTGWKSQYF
abundance: -
d_gene: TRBD1
v_gene: TRBV10-1
j_gene: TRBJ2-5

CDR3nt: TGTGCCAGTAGTGCACAAGATACATCCTACGAGCAGTACTTC
CDR3aa: CASSAQDTSYEQYF
abundance: few
d_gene: -
v_gene: TRBV19
j_gene: TRBJ2-7

CDR3nt: TGTGCCAGCAGCAGGGGAGGGAAAGAGACCCAGTACTTC
CDR3aa: CASSRGGKETQYF
abundance: -
d_gene: -
v_gene: TRBV12-3/TRBV12-4
j_gene: TRBJ2-5

CDR3nt: TGTGCCACCAGCAGAGACAGCGGGGTCGAGCAGTACTTC
CDR3aa: CATSRDSGVEQYF
abundance: -
d_gene: TRBD2
v_gene: TRBV15
j_gene: TRBJ2-7

CDR3nt: TGCAGCGTTGGGGCCGGGACCTTAGGCTACACCTTC
CDR3aa: CSVGAGTLGYTF
abundance: -
d_gene: -
v_gene: TRBV29-1
j_gene: TRBJ1-2

CDR3nt: TGTGCCAGCAGTCCCTCGACGACGCCCTACGAGCAGTACTTC
CDR3aa: CASSPSTTPYEQYF
abundance: few
d_gene: -
v_gene: TRBV2
j_gene: TRBJ2-7

CDR3nt: TGCAGTGCTAGAGATTGGGGCAGGGGGCGAGGCACAGATACGCAGTATTTT
CDR3aa: CSARDWGRGRGTDTQYF
abundance: -
d_gene: TRBD1
v_gene: TRBV20-1
j_gene: TRBJ2-3

CDR3nt: TGTGCCAGCAGCTTAGTGGCAAACTATGGCTACACCTTC
CDR3aa: CASSLVANYGYTF
abundance: few
d_gene: -
v_gene: TRBV7-9
j_gene: TRBJ1-2

CDR3nt: TGCAGTGCTACTTACCGGGACAGGGCAACAGATACGCAGTATTTT
CDR3aa: CSATYRDRATDTQYF
abundance: few
d_gene: TRBD1
v_gene: TRBV20-1
j_gene: TRBJ2-3

CDR3nt: TGTGCCGGCTGGACAGGGGTGGACTATGATTACACCTTC
CDR3aa: CAGWTGVDYDYTF
abundance: -
d_gene: TRBD1
v_gene: TRBV10-3
j_gene: TRBJ1-2

CDR3nt: TGTGCCAGCAAGGGACAGCTGAACACTGAAGCTTTCTTT
CDR3aa: CASKGQLNTEAFF
abundance: -
d_gene: TRBD1
v_gene: TRBV14
j_gene: TRBJ1-1

CDR3nt: TGTGCCAGCAGCTTACCGGGACTCCCCTCCTACAATGAGCAGTTCTTC
CDR3aa: CASSLPGLPSYNEQFF
abundance: once
d_gene: -
v_gene: TRBV7-2
j_gene: TRBJ2-1

CDR3nt: TGCGCCAGCAGCAGGCAGGGACTGGCTTTCTTT
CDR3aa: CASSRQGLAFF
abundance: -
d_gene: -
v_gene: TRBV5-1
j_gene: TRBJ1-1

CDR3nt: TGTGCCAGCAGTGCTCTGGGACAGGGGGCGCGATACGGAAACACCATATATTTT
CDR3aa: CASSALGQGARYGNTIYF
abundance: many
d_gene: TRBD1
v_gene: TRBV2
j_gene: TRBJ1-3

CDR3nt: TGTGCCAGCAGTGACACTGCGGGGGTCACCGGGGAGCTGTTTTTT
CDR3aa: CASSDTAGVTGELFF
abundance: -
d_gene: TRBD2
v_gene: TRBV6-4
j_gene: TRBJ2-2

CDR3nt: TGTGCCACCAGCAGAGATATGATCGGGCAGTACTTC
CDR3aa: CATSRDMIGQYF
abundance: -
d_gene: -
v_gene: TRBV15
j_gene: TRBJ2-7

CDR3nt: TGTGCCAGCAGCCCCGGGACAGGGTTCTACGAGCAGTACTTC
CDR3aa: CASSPGTGFYEQYF
abundance: many
d_gene: TRBD1
v_gene: TRBV12-3/TRBV12-4
j_gene: TRBJ2-7